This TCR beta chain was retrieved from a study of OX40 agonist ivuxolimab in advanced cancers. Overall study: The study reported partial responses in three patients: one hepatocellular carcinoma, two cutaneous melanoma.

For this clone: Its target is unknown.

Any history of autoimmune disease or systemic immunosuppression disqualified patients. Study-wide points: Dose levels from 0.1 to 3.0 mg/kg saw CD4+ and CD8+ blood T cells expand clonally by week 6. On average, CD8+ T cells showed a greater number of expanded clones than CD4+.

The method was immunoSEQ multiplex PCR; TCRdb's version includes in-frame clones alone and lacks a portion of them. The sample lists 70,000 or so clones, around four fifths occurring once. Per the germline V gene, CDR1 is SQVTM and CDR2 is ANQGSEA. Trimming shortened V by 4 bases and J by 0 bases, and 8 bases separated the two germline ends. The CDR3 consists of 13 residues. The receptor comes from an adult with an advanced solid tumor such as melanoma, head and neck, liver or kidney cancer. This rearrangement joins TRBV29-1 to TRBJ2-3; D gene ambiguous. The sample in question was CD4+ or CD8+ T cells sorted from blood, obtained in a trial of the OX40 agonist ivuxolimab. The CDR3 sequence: CSVVSTSTDTQYF. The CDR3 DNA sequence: TGCAGCGTTGTCTCCACTAGCACAGATACGCAGTATTTT.